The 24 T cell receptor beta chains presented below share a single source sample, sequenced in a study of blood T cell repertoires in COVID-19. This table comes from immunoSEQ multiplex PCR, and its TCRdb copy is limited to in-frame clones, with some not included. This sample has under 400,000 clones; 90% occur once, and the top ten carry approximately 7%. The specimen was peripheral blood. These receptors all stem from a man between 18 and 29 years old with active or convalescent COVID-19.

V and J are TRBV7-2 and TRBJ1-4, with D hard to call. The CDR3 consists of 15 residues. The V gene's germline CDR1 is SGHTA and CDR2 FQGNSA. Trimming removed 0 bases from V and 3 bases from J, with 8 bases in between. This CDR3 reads CASSLAGLANEKLFF. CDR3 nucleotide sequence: TGTGCCAGCAGCTTAGCGGGCTTGGCTAATGAAAAACTGTTTTTT.

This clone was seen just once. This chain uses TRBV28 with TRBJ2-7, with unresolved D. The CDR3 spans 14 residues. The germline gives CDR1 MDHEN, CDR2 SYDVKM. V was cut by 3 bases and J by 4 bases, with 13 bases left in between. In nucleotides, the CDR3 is TGTGCCAGCAGTTTCCTCTCTACCCGGTACGAGCAGTACTTC. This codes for CASSFLSTRYEQYF.

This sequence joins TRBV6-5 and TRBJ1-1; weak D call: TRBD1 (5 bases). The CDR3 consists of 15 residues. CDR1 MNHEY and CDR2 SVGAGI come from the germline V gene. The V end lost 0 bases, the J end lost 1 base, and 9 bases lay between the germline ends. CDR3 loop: CASSYSAGQNTEAFF. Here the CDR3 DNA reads TGTGCCAGCAGTTACTCGGCCGGACAGAACACTGAAGCTTTCTTT.

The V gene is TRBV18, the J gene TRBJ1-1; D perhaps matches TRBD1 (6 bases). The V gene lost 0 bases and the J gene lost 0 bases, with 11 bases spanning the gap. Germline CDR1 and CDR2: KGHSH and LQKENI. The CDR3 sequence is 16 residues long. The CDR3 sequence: CASSPPPDRMNTEAFF. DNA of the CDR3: TGTGCCAGCTCACCACCCCCGGACAGAATGAACACTGAAGCTTTCTTT. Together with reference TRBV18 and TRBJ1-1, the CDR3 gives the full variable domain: NAGVMQNPRHLVRRRGQEARLRCSPMKGHSHVYWYRQLPEEGLKFMVYLQKENIIDESGMPKERFSAEFPKEGPSILRIQQVVRGDSAAYFCASSPPPDRMNTEAFFGQGTRLTVV.

The CDR3 coding sequence is TGTGCCAGCAGACGACAGGGACAAGAGACCCAGTACTTC. Residues: CASRRQGQETQYF. The genes are TRBV4-2 and TRBJ2-5; 7 nucleotides align to TRBD1. The CDR3 is 13 amino acids. Germline V gives CDR1 LGHNA, CDR2 YNFKEQ. J lost 2 bases, V lost 6 bases, and 3 bases had no gene match.

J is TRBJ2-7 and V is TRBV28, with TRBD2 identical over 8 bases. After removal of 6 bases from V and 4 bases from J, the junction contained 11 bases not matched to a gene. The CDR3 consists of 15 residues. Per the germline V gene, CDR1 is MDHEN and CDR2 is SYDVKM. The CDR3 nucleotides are TGTGCCAGCAGCCGGGGGGCGGGGGGCATTTACGAGCAGTACTTC. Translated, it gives CASSRGAGGIYEQYF. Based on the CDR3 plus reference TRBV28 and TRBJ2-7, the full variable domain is DVKVTQSSRYLVKRTGEKVFLECVQDMDHENMFWYRQDPGLGLRLIYFSYDVKMKEKGDIPEGYSVSREKKERFSLILESASTNQTSMYLCASSRGAGGIYEQYFGPGTRLTVT.

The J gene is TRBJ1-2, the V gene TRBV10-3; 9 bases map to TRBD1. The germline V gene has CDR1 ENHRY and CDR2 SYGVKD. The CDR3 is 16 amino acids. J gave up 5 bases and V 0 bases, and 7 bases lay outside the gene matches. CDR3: CAISESTGGPGYGYTF. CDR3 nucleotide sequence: TGTGCCATCAGTGAGTCCACAGGGGGCCCGGGGTATGGCTACACCTTC.

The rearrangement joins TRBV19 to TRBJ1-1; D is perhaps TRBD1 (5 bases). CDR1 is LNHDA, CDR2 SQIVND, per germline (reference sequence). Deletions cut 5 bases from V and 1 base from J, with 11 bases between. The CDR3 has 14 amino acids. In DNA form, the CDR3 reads TGTGCCAGTAGTGTGTCAACAGGGAACACTGAAGCTTTCTTT. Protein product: CASSVSTGNTEAFF.

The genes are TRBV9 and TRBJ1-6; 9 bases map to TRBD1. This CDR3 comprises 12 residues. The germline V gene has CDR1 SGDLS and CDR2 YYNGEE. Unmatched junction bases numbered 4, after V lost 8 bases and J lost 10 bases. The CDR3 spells CASRQGESPLHF. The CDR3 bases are TGTGCCAGTCGACAGGGGGAATCACCCCTCCACTTT.

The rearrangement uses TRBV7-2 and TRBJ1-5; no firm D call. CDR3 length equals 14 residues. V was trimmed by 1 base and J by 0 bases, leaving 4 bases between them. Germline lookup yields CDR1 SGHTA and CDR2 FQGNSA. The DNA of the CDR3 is TGTGCCAGCAGCTTAGGTAATAGCAATCAGCCCCAGCATTTT. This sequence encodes CASSLGNSNQPQHF. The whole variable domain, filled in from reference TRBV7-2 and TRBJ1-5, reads GAGVSQSPSNKVTEKGKDVELRCDPISGHTALYWYRQSLGQGLEFLIYFQGNSAPDKSGLPSDRFSAERTGGSVSTLTIQRTQQEDSAVYLCASSLGNSNQPQHFGDGTRLSIL.

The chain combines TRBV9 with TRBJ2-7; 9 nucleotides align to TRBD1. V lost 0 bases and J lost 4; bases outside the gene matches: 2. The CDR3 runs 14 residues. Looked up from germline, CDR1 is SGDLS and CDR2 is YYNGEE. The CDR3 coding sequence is TGTGCCAGCAGCGTAGTGGGACAGGGATACGAGCAGTACTTC. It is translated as CASSVVGQGYEQYF.

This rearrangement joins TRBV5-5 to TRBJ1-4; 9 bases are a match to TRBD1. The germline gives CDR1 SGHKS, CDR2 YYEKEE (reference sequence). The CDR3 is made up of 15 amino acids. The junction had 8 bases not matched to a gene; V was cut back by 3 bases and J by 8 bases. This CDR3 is CASSSTGGKGEKLFF. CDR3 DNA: TGTGCCAGCAGCTCTACAGGGGGCAAGGGAGAAAAACTGTTTTTT.

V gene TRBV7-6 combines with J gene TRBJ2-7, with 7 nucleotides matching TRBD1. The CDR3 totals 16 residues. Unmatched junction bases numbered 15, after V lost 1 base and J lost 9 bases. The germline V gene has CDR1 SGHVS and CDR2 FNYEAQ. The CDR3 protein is CASSLVAGGAEGVQYF. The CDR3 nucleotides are TGTGCCAGCAGCTTAGTGGCAGGGGGTGCCGAAGGGGTGCAGTACTTC. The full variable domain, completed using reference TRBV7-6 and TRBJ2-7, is GAGVSQSPRYKVTKRGQDVALRCDPISGHVSLYWYRQALGQGPEFLTYFNYEAQQDKSGLPNDRFSAERPEGSISTLTIQRTEQRDSAMYRCASSLVAGGAEGVQYFGPGTRLTVT.

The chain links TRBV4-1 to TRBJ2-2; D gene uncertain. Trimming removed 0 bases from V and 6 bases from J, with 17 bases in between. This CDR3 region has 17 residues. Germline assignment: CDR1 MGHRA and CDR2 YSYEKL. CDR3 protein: CASSQEKQRGYPGELFF. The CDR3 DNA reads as TGCGCCAGCAGCCAAGAGAAGCAGCGTGGTTACCCCGGGGAGCTGTTTTTT.

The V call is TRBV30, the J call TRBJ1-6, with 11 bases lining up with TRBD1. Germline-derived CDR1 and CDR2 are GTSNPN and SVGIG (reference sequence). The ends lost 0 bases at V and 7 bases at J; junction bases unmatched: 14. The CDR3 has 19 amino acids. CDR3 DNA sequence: TGTGCCTGGAGTGTCCGGAGGACAGGGGGCGAGAACGTGAATTCACCCCTCCACTTT. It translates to CAWSVRRTGGENVNSPLHF.

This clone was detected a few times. The CDR3 DNA follows: TGTGCCACCAGCAGAGACAGGGTTACCTATGGCTACACCTTC. As protein: CATSRDRVTYGYTF. V gene TRBV15 combines with J gene TRBJ1-2, with D maybe TRBD1 (5 bases). V was shortened by 0 bases and J by 4 bases, with 9 bases between the two germline ends. Germline V gene sequence: CDR1 LNHNV, CDR2 YYDKDF (reference sequence). The CDR3 loop spans 14 amino acids.

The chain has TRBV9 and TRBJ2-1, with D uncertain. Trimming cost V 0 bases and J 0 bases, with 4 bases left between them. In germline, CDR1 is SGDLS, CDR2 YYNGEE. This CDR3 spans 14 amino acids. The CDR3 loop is CASSVGVSYNEQFF. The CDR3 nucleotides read TGTGCCAGCAGCGTAGGAGTCTCCTACAATGAGCAGTTCTTC.

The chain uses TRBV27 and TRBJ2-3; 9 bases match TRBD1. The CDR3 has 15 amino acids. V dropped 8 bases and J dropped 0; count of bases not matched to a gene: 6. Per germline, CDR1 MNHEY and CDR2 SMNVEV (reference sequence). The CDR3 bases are TGTGCCAGCCCGGGACAGGGTACTAGCACAGATACGCAGTATTTT. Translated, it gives CASPGQGTSTDTQYF.

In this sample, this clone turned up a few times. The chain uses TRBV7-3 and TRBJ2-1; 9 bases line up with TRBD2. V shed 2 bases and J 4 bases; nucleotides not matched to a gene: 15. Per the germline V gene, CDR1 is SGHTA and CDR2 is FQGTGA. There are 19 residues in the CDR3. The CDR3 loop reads CASSLSASGAIDGYNEQFF. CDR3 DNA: TGTGCCAGCAGCTTATCGGCTAGCGGGGCTATCGACGGGTACAATGAGCAGTTCTTC.

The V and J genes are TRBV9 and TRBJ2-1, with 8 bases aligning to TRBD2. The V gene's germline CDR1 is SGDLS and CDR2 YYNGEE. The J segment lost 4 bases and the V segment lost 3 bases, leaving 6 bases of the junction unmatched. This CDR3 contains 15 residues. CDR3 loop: CASSDRGLGYNEQFF. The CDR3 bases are TGTGCCAGCAGCGACCGGGGACTAGGTTACAATGAGCAGTTCTTC.

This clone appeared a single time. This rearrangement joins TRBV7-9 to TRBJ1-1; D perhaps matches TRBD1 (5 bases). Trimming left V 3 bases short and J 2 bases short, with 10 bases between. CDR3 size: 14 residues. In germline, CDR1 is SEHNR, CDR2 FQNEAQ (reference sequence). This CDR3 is CASSFQQENTEAFF. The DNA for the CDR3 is TGTGCCAGCAGCTTCCAACAGGAAAACACTGAAGCTTTCTTT.

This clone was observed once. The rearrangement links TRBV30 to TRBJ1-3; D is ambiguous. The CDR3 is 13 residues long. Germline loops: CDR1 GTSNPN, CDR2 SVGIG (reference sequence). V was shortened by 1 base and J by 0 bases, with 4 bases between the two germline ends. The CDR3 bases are TGTGCCTGGAGTGAAGCCTCTGGAAACACCATATATTTT. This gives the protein CAWSEASGNTIYF.

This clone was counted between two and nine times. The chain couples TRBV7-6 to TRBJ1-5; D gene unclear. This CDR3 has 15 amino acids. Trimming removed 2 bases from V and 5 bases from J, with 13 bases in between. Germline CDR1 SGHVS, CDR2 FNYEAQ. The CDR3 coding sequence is TGTGCCAGCAGCTTACGGGGAGGGCTAGATCAGCCCCAGCATTTT. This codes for CASSLRGGLDQPQHF.

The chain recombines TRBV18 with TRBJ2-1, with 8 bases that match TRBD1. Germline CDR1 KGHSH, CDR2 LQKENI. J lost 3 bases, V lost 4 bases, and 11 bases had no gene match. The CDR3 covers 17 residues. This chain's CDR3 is CASSHNTGQAFYNEQFF. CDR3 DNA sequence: TGTGCCAGCTCACATAACACGGGACAGGCCTTCTACAATGAGCAGTTCTTC.